Each of the 5 T cell receptor beta chains below was sequenced from the same sample in a study of T cells in Graves' hyperthyroidism and ophthalmopathy. Amplification targeted TCR beta CDR3 regions from RNA transcripts. Carried out on the TCR CDR3, a first-round RT-PCR used the HTBI primer set. TCRdb reprocessed the multiplex PCR reads with MiXCR, giving one entry per CDR3 protein. Here the sample spans hundreds of thousands of distinct CDR3 sequences, 12% to 15% being singletons. Sequenced sample: blood. These receptors originate from a woman in her forties with Graves' ophthalmopathy.

In this sample, this clonotype turned up a few times. The chain employs TRBV7-9 and TRBJ2-1; 7 nucleotides align to TRBD1. The germline V gene has CDR1 SEHNR and CDR2 FQNEAQ (reference sequence). There are 14 residues in the CDR3. Trimming cost V 4 bases and J 8 bases; bases outside gene matches: 8. The CDR3 protein is CASSSPRDSHEQFF. The DNA for the CDR3 is TGTGCCAGCAGCTCCCCCCGGGACAGTCATGAGCAGTTCTTC.

At least ten counts were recorded for this clonotype. The chain couples TRBV20-1 to TRBJ2-3; D is possibly TRBD1 or TRBD2 (5 bases each). The CDR3 length is 13 residues. The V and J ends lost 4 bases and 2 bases respectively, with 10 bases between them. The V gene's germline CDR1 is DFQATT and CDR2 SNEGSKA (reference sequence). CDR3 coding DNA: TGCAGTGCTACCAGGGAGATCACAGATACGCAGTATTTT. It encodes CSATREITDTQYF.

This clonotype has a count of ten or more. The V and J genes are TRBV12-3 or TRBV12-4 and TRBJ2-5; tentatively, D is TRBD1 (6 bases). The CDR3 has 15 residues. The ends were cut back, 2 bases at V and 4 bases at J, with 14 bases in the middle. The CDR3 loop reads CASSLQGQGRETQYF. Here the CDR3 DNA reads TGTGCCAGCAGTTTACAGGGCCAGGGGCGAGAGACCCAGTACTTC.

The sample holds many counts of this clonotype. The rearrangement links TRBV19 to TRBJ2-7; TRBD1 matches at 9 bases. CDR3 size: 16 residues. Germline loops: CDR1 LNHDA, CDR2 SQIVND (reference sequence). J gave up 3 bases and V 5 bases, and 11 bases lay outside the gene matches. The CDR3 reads CASSGGTGHPLYEQYF. DNA for the CDR3: TGTGCCAGTAGTGGAGGGACAGGGCACCCCCTCTACGAGCAGTACTTC.

V usage is TRBV6-2 or TRBV6-3 and J usage is TRBJ2-1; weak D call: TRBD1 (5 bases). The germline V gene has CDR1 MNHEY and CDR2 SVGEGT. The V gene lost 5 bases and the J gene lost 7 bases, with 12 bases spanning the gap. The CDR3 covers 13 residues. The CDR3 region has the DNA TGTGCCAGCAGTGTACAGGTCGGGAATGAGCAGTTCTTC. Translated: CASSVQVGNEQFF.